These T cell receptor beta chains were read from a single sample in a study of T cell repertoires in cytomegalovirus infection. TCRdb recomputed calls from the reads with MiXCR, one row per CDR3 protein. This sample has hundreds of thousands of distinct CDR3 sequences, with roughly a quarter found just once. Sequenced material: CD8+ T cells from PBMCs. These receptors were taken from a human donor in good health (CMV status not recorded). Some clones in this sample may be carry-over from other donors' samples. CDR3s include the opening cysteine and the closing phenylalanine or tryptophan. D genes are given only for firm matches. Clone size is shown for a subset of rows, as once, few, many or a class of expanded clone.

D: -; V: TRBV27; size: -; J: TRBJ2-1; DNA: TGTGCCAGCACGGAGACCACCTACAATGAGCAGTTCTTC; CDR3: CASTETTYNEQFF
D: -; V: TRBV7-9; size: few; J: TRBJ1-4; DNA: TGTGCCAGCAGCCTTTTAGGACCAAATGAAAAACTGTTTTTT; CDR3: CASSLLGPNEKLFF
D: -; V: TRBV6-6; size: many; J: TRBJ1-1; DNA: TGTGCCAGCAGCCTGACAATGAACACTGAAGCTTTCTTT; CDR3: CASSLTMNTEAFF
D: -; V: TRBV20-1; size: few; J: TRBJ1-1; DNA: TGCAGTGCTGAAACAGTAGGGGGAAACACTGAAGCTTTCTTT; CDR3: CSAETVGGNTEAFF
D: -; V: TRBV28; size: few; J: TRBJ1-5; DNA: TGTGCCAGCAGTTTGGAAGGCCTCAATCAGCCCCAGCATTTT; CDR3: CASSLEGLNQPQHF
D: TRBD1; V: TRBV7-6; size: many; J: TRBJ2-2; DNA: TGTGCCAGCAGCTCCATACAGGGGACCGGGGAGCTGTTTTTT; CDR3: CASSSIQGTGELFF
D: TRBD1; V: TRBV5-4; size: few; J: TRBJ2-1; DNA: TGTGCCAGCAGCATGGGACAGTACAATGAGCAGTTCTTC; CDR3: CASSMGQYNEQFF
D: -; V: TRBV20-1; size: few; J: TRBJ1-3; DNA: TGCAGTGCTAAGTACCTCTCTGGAAACACCATATATTTT; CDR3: CSAKYLSGNTIYF
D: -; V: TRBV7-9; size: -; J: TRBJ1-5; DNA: TGTGCCAACAGCTCGGAACTTCAGGCCAATCAGCCCCAGCATTTT; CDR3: CANSSELQANQPQHF
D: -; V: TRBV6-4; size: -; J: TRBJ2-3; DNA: TGTGCCAGCAGTCTAGTGGGGGCTCCCACAGATACGCAGTATTTT; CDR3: CASSLVGAPTDTQYF
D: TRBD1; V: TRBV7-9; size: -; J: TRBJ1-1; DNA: TGTGCCAGCAGCGCCAGGGGGCGATGGGTGGAAGCTTTCTTT; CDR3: CASSARGRWVEAFF
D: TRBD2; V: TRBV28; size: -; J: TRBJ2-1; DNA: TGTGCCAGCAGCCCCCCTCCGGGGCTAGCGGGGGCCAATGAGCAGTTCTTC; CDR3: CASSPPPGLAGANEQFF
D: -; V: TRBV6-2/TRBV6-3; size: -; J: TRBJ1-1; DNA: TGTGCCAGCAGCCCCTTTAGGGGGGCGGGGACTGAAGCTTTCTTT; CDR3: CASSPFRGAGTEAFF
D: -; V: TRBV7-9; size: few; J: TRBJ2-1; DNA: TGTGCCAGCAGCTCCCCAGGACGGGCCCCCGAGCAGTTCTTC; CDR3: CASSSPGRAPEQFF
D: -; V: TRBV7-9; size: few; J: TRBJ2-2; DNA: TGTGCCAGCAGCTCTCAGACAGCTCCGAACACCGGGGAGCTGTTTTTT; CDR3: CASSSQTAPNTGELFF
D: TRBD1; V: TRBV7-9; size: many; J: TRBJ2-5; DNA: TGTGCCAGCAGCTTAGGGACAGGATTTCACCAAGAGACCCAGTACTTC; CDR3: CASSLGTGFHQETQYF
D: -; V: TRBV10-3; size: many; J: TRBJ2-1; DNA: TGTGCCATCAGTGAGACCAGAGGAGGAGACAATGAGCAGTTCTTC; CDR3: CAISETRGGDNEQFF
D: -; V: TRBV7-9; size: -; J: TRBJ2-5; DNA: TGTGCCAGCAGCTTAAATGCAGGGCAAGAGACCCAGTACTTC; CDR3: CASSLNAGQETQYF
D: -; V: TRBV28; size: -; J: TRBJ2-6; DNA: TGTGTACGTTCTGGGGCCAACGTCCTGACTTTC; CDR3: CVRSGANVLTF
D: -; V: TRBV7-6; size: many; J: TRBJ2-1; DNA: TGTGCCAGCAGCTTAGCGTTTTTGGGAACCTACAATGAGCAGTTCTTC; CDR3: CASSLAFLGTYNEQFF
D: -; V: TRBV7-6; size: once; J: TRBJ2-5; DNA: TGTGCCAGCAGCTTATCCGTCCAAGAGACCCAGTACTTC; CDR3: CASSLSVQETQYF
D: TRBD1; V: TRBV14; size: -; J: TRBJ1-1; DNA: TGTGCCAGCAGCGGACTACCGGGACAGGGGCCAGCGGCCCCGATGAACACTGAAGCTTTCTTT; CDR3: CASSGLPGQGPAAPMNTEAFF
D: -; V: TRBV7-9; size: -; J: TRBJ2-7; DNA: TGTGCCAGCAGTTATCCGGGCCTCAGTTCCTACGAGCAGTACTTC; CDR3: CASSYPGLSSYEQYF
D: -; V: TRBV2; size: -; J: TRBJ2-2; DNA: TGTGCCAGGGACAGTAACACCGGGGAGCTGTTTTTT; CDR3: CARDSNTGELFF
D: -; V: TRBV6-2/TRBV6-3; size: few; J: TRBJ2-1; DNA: TGTGCCAGCAGTTACGACAATTATGAGCAGTTCTTC; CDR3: CASSYDNYEQFF
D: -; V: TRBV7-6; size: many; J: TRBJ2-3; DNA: TGTGCCAGCAGCCCCCGGGGAGGCACAGATACGCAGTATTTT; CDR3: CASSPRGGTDTQYF
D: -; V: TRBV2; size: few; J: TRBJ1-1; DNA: TGTGCCGGGGAGGGACCAGGGAACACTGAAGCTTTCTTT; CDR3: CAGEGPGNTEAFF
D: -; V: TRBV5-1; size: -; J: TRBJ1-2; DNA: TGCGCCAGCAGCTTGGATACGGGAGCTAACTATGGCTACACCTTC; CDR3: CASSLDTGANYGYTF
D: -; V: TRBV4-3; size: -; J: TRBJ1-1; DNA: TGCGCCAGCAGCCAAGGGGACATGGAAGCTTTCTTT; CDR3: CASSQGDMEAFF
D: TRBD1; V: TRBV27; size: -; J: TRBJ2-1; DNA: TGTGCCAGCATTAAGTCAGGGGGCGTCTACAATGAGCAGTTCTTC; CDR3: CASIKSGGVYNEQFF
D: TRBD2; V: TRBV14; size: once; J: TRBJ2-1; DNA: TGTGCCAGCAGCCCCGGGGCTAGCGGGAGGATTAGCTCCTACAATGAGCAGTTCTTC; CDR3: CASSPGASGRISSYNEQFF
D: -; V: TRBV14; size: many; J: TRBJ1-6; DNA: TGTGCCAGCAGCCAAGATCATTGGCGGAGTGATAATTCACCCCTCCACTTT; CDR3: CASSQDHWRSDNSPLHF
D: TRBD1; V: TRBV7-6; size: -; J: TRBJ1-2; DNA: TGTGCCAGCAGCCCGGACAGGGGCCGGTATGGCTACACCTTC; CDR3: CASSPDRGRYGYTF
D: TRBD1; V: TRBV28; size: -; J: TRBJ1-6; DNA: TGTGCCAGCAGCCCGGGGCGACAGGGGGCGGCCGACCGTTTGGCTTTT; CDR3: CASSPGRQGAADRLAF
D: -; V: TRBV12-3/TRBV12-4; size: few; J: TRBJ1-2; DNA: TGTGCCAGCAGTACTGCGGACAGCCTTTATGGCTACACCTTC; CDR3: CASSTADSLYGYTF
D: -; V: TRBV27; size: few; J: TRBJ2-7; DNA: TGTGCCAGCAGCTCGGGACCATACTACGAGCAGTACTTC; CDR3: CASSSGPYYEQYF
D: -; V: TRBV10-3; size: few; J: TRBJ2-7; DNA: TGTGCCATCAGGACTACACCGGGCCCTGCCTACGAGCAGTACTTC; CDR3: CAIRTTPGPAYEQYF
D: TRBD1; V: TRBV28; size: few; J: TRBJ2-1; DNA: TGTGCCAGCAGTTTATCGGGGACAGTACACAATGAGCAGTTCTTC; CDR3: CASSLSGTVHNEQFF
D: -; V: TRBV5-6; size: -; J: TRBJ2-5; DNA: TGTGCCAGCAGCTTGGGAGCTATGGTTTTTCAAGAGACCCAGTACTTC; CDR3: CASSLGAMVFQETQYF
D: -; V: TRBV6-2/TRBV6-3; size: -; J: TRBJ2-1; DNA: TGTGCCAGCAGTTACTCTCAACACAATGAGCGGTTCTTC; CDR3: CASSYSQHNERFF